Reported below is one T cell receptor (beta chain). What it recognizes is unknown. Time point indicated: cycle 4 day 1 (C4D1), after 6 weeks of nivolumab. Each and every patient relapsed after autologous stem cell transplantation, and patients got differing brentuximab vedotin exposure. Best responses were complete response, partial response or progressive disease. These data belong to a study of PD-1 blockade in classical Hodgkin lymphoma. Study results and limitations: Relative to healthy donors, newly diagnosed patients reportedly had lower baseline TCR diversity, which was reported as lower still in relapsed/refractory patients. The repertoire differences lack a defined cause, possibly disease activity or prior therapy. Patients who began taking nivolumab under 1 year after ASCT were left out.

Trimming shortened V by 4 bases and J by 6 bases, and 14 bases separated the two germline ends. This CDR3 region has 14 residues. Germline CDR1 is SEHNR and CDR2 is FQNEAQ (reference sequence). Sequencing was performed with immunoSEQ multiplex PCR; in TCRdb, only in-frame clones are kept and a portion is missing. This sample has 64,000 or so clones, with about 90% found just once. This sequence joins TRBV7-9 and TRBJ2-3; possible D gene TRBD1, 6 bases. This specimen consisted of peripheral blood mononuclear cells (PBMCs), obtained before the fourth cycle of nivolumab. This receptor was taken from a human donor with classical Hodgkin lymphoma. Here the CDR3 reads CASSYTGTSDTQYF. The CDR3 nucleotides are TGTGCCAGCAGCTACACCGGGACATCCGATACGCAGTATTTT.